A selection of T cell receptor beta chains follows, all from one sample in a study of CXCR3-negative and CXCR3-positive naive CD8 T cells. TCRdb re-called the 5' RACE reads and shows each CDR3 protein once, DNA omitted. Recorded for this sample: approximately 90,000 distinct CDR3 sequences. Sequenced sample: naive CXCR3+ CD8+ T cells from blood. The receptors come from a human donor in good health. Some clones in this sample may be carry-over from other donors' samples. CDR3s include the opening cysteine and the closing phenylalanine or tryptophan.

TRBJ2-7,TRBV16,CASSQSPAGLDEQYF
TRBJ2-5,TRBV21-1,CASSTLGPKRSQGTQYF
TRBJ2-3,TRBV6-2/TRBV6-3,CASSFPDTQYF
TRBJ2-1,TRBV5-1,CASSLVMSSGSLLTDNEQFF
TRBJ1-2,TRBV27,CASSLAIRGYGYTF
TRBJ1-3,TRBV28,CATFSTGGRRNTIYF
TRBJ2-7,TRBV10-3,CAIRGSRGAISQQYF
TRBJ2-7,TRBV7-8,CASSPGSYEQYF
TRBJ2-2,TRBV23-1,CANGQGLRARELFF
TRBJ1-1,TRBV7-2,CASSLVPGGNTEAFF
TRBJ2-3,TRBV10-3,CAISESRDRDTDTQYF
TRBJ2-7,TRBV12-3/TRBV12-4,CASRFGGGYEQYF
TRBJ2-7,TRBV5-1,CASSLGTDNYEQYF
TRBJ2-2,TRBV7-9,CASNPGTRTGELFF
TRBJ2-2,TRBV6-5,CASSYSTRGAGELFF
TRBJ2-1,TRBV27,CASSNPPGQVYNEQFF
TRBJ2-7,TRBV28,CASSSGTGISNF
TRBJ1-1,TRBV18,CASSPGSMNTEAFF
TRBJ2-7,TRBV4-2,CASSQEQVPYEQYF
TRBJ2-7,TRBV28,CASSLITGVYEQYF
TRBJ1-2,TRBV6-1,CASTPPGLGGYTF
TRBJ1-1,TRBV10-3,CAISELDRGNTEAFF
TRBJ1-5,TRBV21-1,CASSKGFGAGWYPRPQHF
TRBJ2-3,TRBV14,CASSPLAGDFTDTQYF
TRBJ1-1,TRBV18,CASSETGEPMNTEAFF
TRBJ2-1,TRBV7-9,CASTSGGSYNEQFF
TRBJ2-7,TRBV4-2,CASSQGTSGIYEQYF
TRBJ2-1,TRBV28,CASSLEQVYNEQFF
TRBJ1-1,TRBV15,CATSRDLDRLNTEAFF
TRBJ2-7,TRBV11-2,CASSLGETYEQYF
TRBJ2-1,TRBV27,CATLGSASYNEQFF
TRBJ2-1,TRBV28,CASILNTGYNEQFF
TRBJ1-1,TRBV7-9,CASTNQVNTEAFF
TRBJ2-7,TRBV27,CASSLWGPEEQYF
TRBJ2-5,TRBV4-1,CASSQEIGQETQYF
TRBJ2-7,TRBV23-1,CASSQSLNRWREGLYEQYF
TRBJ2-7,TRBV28,CASSPWENEQYF
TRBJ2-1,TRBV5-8,CASSFGLLGNEQFF
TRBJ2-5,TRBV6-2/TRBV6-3,CASSYGTSGSHETQYF
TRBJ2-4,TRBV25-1,CAIWRMAENIQYF
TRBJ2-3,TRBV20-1,CSARDQNSASAVTDTQYF
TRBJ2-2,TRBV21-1,CASSPSSSNFPAQRGCTGELFF
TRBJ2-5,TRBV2,CASEFTAGGGKTQYF
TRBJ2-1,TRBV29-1,CSVPRGSGYNEQFF
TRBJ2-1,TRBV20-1,CSVSSGRGDEQFF
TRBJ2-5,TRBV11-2,CASSLDQGGGETQYF
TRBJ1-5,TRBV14,CASSLWNQPQHF
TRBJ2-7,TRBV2,CASSERWIDYEQYF
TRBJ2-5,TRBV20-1,CSAISSGQETQYF
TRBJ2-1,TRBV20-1,CSASQRNEQFF
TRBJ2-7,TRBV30,CAWSVKGVYADEQYF
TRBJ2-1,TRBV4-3,CASSQGGTSGSLDEQFF
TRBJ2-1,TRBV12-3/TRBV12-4,CASSIGTVNEQFF